The 15 T cell receptor beta chains reported below all come from one sample, sequenced in a study of radiotherapy plus CTLA-4 blockade in lung cancer. Assay used: immunoSEQ multiplex PCR; TCRdb lists only in-frame clones, some missing. The sample yields about 120,000 clones, just under 80% seen once. The source material was peripheral blood, sampled from a patient treated with radiotherapy plus ipilimumab. The receptors come from a human donor with non-small cell lung cancer who had a partial response to radiotherapy plus ipilimumab.

This clone was detected a few times. This chain joins TRBV6-1 and TRBJ1-1, with D possibly matching TRBD1 (5 bases). Germline CDR1 reads MNHNS; CDR2 reads SASEGT. CDR3 size: 15 residues. With 7 bases removed from V and 4 bases from J, the gap between germline ends came to 19 bases. The CDR3 spells CASTSEGRRGTEAFF. The CDR3 nucleotides read TGTGCCAGCACCTCGGAGGGACGGCGGGGCACTGAAGCTTTCTTT.

The V gene is TRBV4-3, the J gene TRBJ2-5; 7 nucleotides line up with TRBD2. In germline, CDR1 is LGHNA, CDR2 YSLEER. The CDR3 covers 17 residues. V shed 0 bases, J shed 1 base, and the junction held 8 bases outside the gene matches. This chain's CDR3 is CASSQDRVGGPQETQYF. CDR3 DNA sequence: TGCGCCAGCAGCCAAGACCGAGTGGGAGGGCCCCAAGAGACCCAGTACTTC.

This clone was observed a handful of times. The chain has TRBV19 and TRBJ2-7, with 10 bases matching TRBD1. This CDR3 spans 15 amino acids. The trim removed 4 bases at V and 5 bases at J, leaving 8 bases unmatched. Looked up from germline, CDR1 is LNHDA and CDR2 is SQIVND (reference sequence). CDR3 amino acids: CASSTEGQGWNEQYF. The CDR3 nucleotides are TGTGCCAGTAGTACCGAGGGACAGGGGTGGAACGAGCAGTACTTC.

The chain links TRBV30 to TRBJ1-1, with a tentative D call TRBD1 (6 bases). Germline CDR1 is GTSNPN and CDR2 is SVGIG (reference sequence). The CDR3 runs to 14 residues. V was trimmed by 2 bases and J by 1 base, leaving 11 bases between them. The CDR3 bases are TGTGCCTGGAGTCATACAGGGACGAACACTGAAGCTTTCTTT. This sequence encodes CAWSHTGTNTEAFF.

The V gene is TRBV6-4, the J gene TRBJ2-7; TRBD1 agrees at 12 bases. The CDR3 is 17 amino acids. Germline values: CDR1 MRHNA, CDR2 SNTAGT. Unmatched junction bases numbered 6, after V lost 0 bases and J lost 3 bases. In nucleotides, the CDR3 is TGTGCCAGCAGTGACTCTGAGGGGACAGGGGGCCACTACGAGCAGTACGTC. This codes for CASSDSEGTGGHYEQYV.

CDR3 DNA: TGTGCCAGCAGTGTCAGGGCTGGGGCCAACGTCCTGACTTTC. This sequence encodes CASSVRAGANVLTF. The J gene is TRBJ2-6, the V gene TRBV25-1; D might be TRBD1 (5 bases). The CDR3 loop spans 14 amino acids. The germline gives CDR1 MGHDK, CDR2 SYGVNS. V was clipped by 4 bases and J by 2 bases, with 6 bases between them.

The genes are TRBV4-3 and TRBJ1-4; the D is unclear. This CDR3 has 14 residues. Germline-derived CDR1 and CDR2 are LGHNA and YSLEER. Trimming removed 9 bases from V and 0 bases from J, with 11 bases in between. CDR3 coding DNA: TGCGCCAGTAAGGTGACTGCAACTAATGAAAAACTGTTTTTT. Translated, it gives CASKVTATNEKLFF.

The chain links TRBV6-1 to TRBJ2-2; 8 bases match TRBD1. Germline V lookup: CDR1 MNHNS, CDR2 SASEGT. The length of the CDR3 is 15 residues. Losses at the gene ends were 5 bases for V and 2 bases for J; bases not matched to a gene: 4. Here the CDR3 reads CASSTGQGNTGELFF. The DNA for the CDR3 is TGTGCCAGCAGTACCGGACAGGGAAACACCGGGGAGCTGTTTTTT.

The V call is TRBV6-1, the J call TRBJ1-1, with a weak D call TRBD1 (6 bases). CDR1 MNHNS and CDR2 SASEGT come from the germline V gene. Trimming cost V 8 bases and J 8 bases, with 12 bases left between them. The CDR3 length is 11 residues. CDR3 sequence (DNA): TGTGCCAGCGTCTCACAGGGAGAAGCTTTCTTT. This gives the protein CASVSQGEAFF.

CDR3 DNA: TGTGCCAGCAGCCCGAGAGAGCCTGGCTATGGCTACACCTTC. Protein sequence: CASSPREPGYGYTF. The chain has TRBV7-2 and TRBJ1-2; D is uncertain. V was shortened by 5 bases and J by 4 bases, with 14 bases between the two germline ends. The CDR3 has 14 residues. Germline assignment: CDR1 SGHTA and CDR2 FQGNSA.

The genes are TRBV27 and TRBJ1-5; TRBD1 matches 8 bases. J lost 6 bases, V lost 6 bases, and 7 bases had no gene match. This CDR3 comprises 14 residues. Per the germline V gene, CDR1 is MNHEY and CDR2 is SMNVEV (reference sequence). The CDR3 region has the DNA TGTGCCAGCAGGGACAGGGAGACCGGTCAGCCCCAGCATTTT. This gives the protein CASRDRETGQPQHF.

The V gene is TRBV7-9, the J gene TRBJ1-3; D is unresolved. V lost 6 bases, J lost 0 bases, and 15 bases lay in between. Germline loops: CDR1 SEHNR, CDR2 FQNEAQ (reference sequence). CDR3 length equals 16 residues. The CDR3 is CASSRDPEGSGNTIYF. CDR3 nucleotide sequence: TGTGCCAGCAGTCGCGACCCCGAGGGCTCTGGAAACACCATATATTTT.

This chain uses TRBV9 with TRBJ2-2, with D possibly matching TRBD1 (5 bases). Deletions cut 3 bases from V and 5 bases from J, with 11 bases between. This CDR3 has 14 amino acids. Germline V lookup: CDR1 SGDLS, CDR2 YYNGEE. CDR3 sequence (DNA): TGTGCCAGCAGCGGAAGACAGACGACCGGGGAGCTGTTTTTT. It specifies CASSGRQTTGELFF. Drawing the rest from reference TRBV9 and TRBJ2-2, the complete variable domain is DSGVTQTPKHLITATGQRVTLRCSPRSGDLSVYWYQQSLDQGLQFLIQYYNGEERAKGNILERFSAQQFPDLHSELNLSSLELGDSALYFCASSGRQTTGELFFGEGSRLTVL.

The chain recombines TRBV27 with TRBJ1-1; 9 positions match TRBD1. The CDR3 sequence is 14 residues long. J gave up 5 bases and V 5 bases, and 6 bases lay outside the gene matches. Looked up from germline, CDR1 is MNHEY and CDR2 is SMNVEV (reference sequence). The CDR3 region has the DNA TGTGCCAGCAGTCCAGACAGGGGGGGGACTGAAGCTTTCTTT. This gives the protein CASSPDRGGTEAFF.

The chain has TRBV28 and TRBJ2-1; TRBD2 aligns across 7 bases. The ends lost 2 bases at V and 8 bases at J; junction bases unmatched: 6. The CDR3 is made up of 14 amino acids. Germline assignment: CDR1 MDHEN and CDR2 SYDVKM. The CDR3 DNA sequence: TGTGCCAGCAGTTTAGCGGGAGAGTTCGATGAGCAGTTCTTC. Amino acids: CASSLAGEFDEQFF.